This T cell receptor (beta chain) was retrieved from a study of shared clonotypes between healthy human individuals. The overall study: Those who served as donors were a couple of women and three men between the ages of 18 and 49.

Notes on this clone: What it recognizes is unknown.

CD4+ cells were split into CD45RA+ naive and CD45RA-negative memory subsets. In germline, CDR1 is SEHNR, CDR2 FQNEAQ (reference sequence). V was pared by 5 bases and J by 3 bases, with 10 bases between. This CDR3 spans 14 amino acids. TCRdb keeps only in-frame clones here, not all; method: immunoSEQ multiplex PCR. The data hold about 2.3 million clones, with around 92% observed a single time. Findings of the study overall: Relative to their counterparts shared across all four donors, non-shared clonotypes exhibited diminished generation probabilities. When naive CD4 clonotypes were compared across a handful of donors, approximately 4.9% were shared.

The chain couples TRBV7-9 to TRBJ1-4; D call uncertain. Sequencing was done on a sample of naive CD4+ T cells from PBMCs. Noted subset: CD45RA+ positively selected. The origin of this receptor is a man between 18 and 29 years old in good health. Some clones in this sample may be carry-over from other donors' samples. CDR3 sequence reads: CASSQTGANEKLFF. DNA of the CDR3: TGTGCCAGCAGCCAGACTGGGGCTAATGAAAAACTGTTTTTT.